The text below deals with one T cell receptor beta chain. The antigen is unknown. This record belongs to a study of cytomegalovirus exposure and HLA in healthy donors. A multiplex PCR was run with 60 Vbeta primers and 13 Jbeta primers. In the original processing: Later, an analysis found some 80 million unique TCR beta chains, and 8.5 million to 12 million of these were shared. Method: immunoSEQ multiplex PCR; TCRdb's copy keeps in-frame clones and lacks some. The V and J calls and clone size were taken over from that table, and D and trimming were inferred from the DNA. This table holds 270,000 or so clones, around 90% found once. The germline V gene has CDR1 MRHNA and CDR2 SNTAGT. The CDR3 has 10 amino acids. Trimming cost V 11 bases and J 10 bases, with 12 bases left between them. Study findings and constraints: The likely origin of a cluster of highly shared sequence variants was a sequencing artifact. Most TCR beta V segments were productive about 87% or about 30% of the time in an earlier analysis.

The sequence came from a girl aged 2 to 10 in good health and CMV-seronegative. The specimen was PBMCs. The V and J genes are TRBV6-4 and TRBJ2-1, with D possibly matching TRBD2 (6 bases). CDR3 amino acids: CAGEAGEQFF. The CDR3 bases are TGTGCCGGGGAGGCTGGGGAGCAGTTCTTC.